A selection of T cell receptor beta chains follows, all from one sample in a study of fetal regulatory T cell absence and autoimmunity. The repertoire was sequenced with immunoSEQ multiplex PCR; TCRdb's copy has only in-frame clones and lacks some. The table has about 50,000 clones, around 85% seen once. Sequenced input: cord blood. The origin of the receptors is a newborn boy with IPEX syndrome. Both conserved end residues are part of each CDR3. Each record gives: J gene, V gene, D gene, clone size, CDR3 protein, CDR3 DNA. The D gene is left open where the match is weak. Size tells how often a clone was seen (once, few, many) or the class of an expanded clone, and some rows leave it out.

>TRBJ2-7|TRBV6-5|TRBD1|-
CASRGQGTPSYEQYF
TGTGCCAGCAGGGGACAGGGGACGCCCTCCTACGAGCAGTACTTC
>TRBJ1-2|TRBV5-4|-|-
CASSFGLYGYTF
TGTGCCAGCAGCTTTGGTCTCTATGGCTACACCTTC
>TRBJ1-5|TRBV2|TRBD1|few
CASSPTGVQPQHF
TGTGCCAGCAGTCCTACAGGGGTACAGCCCCAGCATTTT
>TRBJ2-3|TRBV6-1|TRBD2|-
CASSDGRTSGYFSTDTQYF
TGTGCCAGCAGTGATGGGAGGACTAGCGGGTACTTTAGCACAGATACGCAGTATTTT
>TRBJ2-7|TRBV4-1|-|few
CASSLLVNSYEQYF
TGCGCCAGCAGTCTACTAGTGAACTCCTACGAGCAGTACTTC
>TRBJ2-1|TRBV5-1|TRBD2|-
CASSVVLAGGPDEQFF
TGCGCCAGCAGCGTCGTACTAGCGGGGGGGCCCGATGAGCAGTTCTTC
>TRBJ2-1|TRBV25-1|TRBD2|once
CASATSGGVAEQFF
TGTGCCAGCGCGACTAGCGGGGGCGTCGCTGAGCAGTTCTTC
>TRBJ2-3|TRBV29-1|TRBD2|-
CTAGRLTSTDTQYF
TGCACCGCCGGGAGGCTTACTAGCACAGATACGCAGTATTTT
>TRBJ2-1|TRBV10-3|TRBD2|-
CAGGLAGSNEQFF
TGTGCAGGGGGACTAGCGGGCAGCAATGAGCAGTTCTTC
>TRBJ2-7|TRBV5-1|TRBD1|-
CASSLGERDRGYEQYF
TGCGCCAGCAGCTTGGGCGAACGGGACAGGGGATACGAGCAGTACTTC
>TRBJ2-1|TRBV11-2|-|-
CASSLGGTKYNEQFF
TGTGCCAGCAGCTTGGGGGGGACAAAATACAATGAGCAGTTCTTC
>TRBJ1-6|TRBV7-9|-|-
CASSPSTGGYLHF
TGTGCCAGCAGCCCCTCGACAGGCGGCTACCTCCACTTT
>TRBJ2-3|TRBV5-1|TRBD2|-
CASRLAGAYLDTQYF
TGCGCCAGCAGGCTAGCGGGTGCTTACCTAGATACGCAGTATTTT
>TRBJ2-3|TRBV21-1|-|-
CASSKGGSTDTQYF
TGTGCCAGCAGCAAAGGAGGAAGCACAGATACGCAGTATTTT
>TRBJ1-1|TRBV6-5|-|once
CASSYSSELNTEAFF
TGTGCCAGCAGTTACTCGTCAGAATTGAACACTGAAGCTTTCTTT
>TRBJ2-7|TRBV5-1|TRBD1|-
CASSLLPGQPYEQYF
TGCGCCAGCAGCTTGTTGCCGGGACAGCCATACGAGCAGTACTTC
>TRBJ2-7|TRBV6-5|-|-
CASSQGPSYEQYF
TGTGCCAGCAGTCAGGGTCCCTCCTACGAGCAGTACTTC
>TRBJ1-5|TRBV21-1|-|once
CASTQARGQGYQPQHF
TGTGCCAGCACCCAAGCCCGGGGACAGGGATATCAGCCCCAGCATTTT
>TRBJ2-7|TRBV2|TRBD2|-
CASSEGWIAGALEQYF
TGTGCCAGCAGTGAAGGCTGGATAGCGGGAGCACTCGAGCAGTACTTC
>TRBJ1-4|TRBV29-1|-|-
CSAARGMGEKLFF
TGCAGCGCCGCCCGGGGGATGGGTGAAAAACTGTTTTTT
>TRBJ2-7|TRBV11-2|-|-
CTSSLVGPLSYEQYF
TGTACCAGCAGCTTAGTAGGCCCACTTTCCTACGAGCAGTACTTC
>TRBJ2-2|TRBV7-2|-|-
CASSAKGGELFF
TGTGCCAGCAGCGCAAAGGGCGGGGAGCTGTTTTTT
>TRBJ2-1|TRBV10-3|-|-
CAIRDATSEPYNEQFF
TGTGCCATCAGGGACGCCACTAGTGAGCCCTACAATGAGCAGTTCTTC
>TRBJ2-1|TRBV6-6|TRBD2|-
CASSPTSAEQFF
TGTGCCAGCAGCCCAACTAGCGCTGAGCAGTTCTTC
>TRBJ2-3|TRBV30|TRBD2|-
CAWSESGGTQYF
TGTGCCTGGAGCGAATCCGGGGGGACGCAGTATTTT
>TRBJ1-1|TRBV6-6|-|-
CASTQVWALDTEAFF
TGTGCCAGCACTCAAGTGTGGGCCCTTGACACTGAAGCTTTCTTT
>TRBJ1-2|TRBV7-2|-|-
CASSRGQSYYGYTF
TGTGCCAGCAGCCGAGGGCAATCTTACTATGGCTACACCTTC
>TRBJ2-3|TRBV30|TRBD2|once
CAWSSLAGATDTQYF
TGTGCCTGGAGTAGTCTAGCGGGAGCTACAGATACGCAGTATTTT
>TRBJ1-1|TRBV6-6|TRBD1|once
CASSYSGQGNTEAFF
TGTGCCAGCAGTTACTCGGGACAGGGGAACACTGAAGCTTTCTTT
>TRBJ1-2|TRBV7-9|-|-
CASSLPVPNYGYTF
TGTGCCAGCAGTCTCCCGGTCCCTAACTATGGCTACACCTTC
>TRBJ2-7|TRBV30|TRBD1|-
CAWSVRNRGSYEQYF
TGTGCCTGGAGTGTACGGAACAGGGGATCCTACGAGCAGTACTTC
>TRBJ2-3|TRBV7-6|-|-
CASSLGLRDTQYF
TGTGCCAGCAGCTTAGGCCTGCGTGATACGCAGTATTTT
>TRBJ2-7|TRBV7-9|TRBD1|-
CASRRTGRYEQYF
TGTGCCAGCCGACGGACAGGGAGATACGAGCAGTACTTC
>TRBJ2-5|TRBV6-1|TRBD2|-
CASSSALAVQETQYF
TGTGCCTCCTCGAGCGCCCTAGCGGTCCAAGAGACCCAGTACTTC
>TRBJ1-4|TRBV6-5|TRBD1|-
CASSSRTGYSPEKLFF
TGTGCCAGCAGTTCCCGGACAGGGTACTCTCCTGAAAAACTGTTTTTT
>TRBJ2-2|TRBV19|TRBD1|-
CASNDRGQGGELFF
TGTGCCAGTAACGACAGGGGGCAAGGCGGGGAGCTGTTTTTT
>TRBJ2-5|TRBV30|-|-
CAWSVRREETQYF
TGTGCCTGGAGTGTACGAAGAGAAGAGACCCAGTACTTC
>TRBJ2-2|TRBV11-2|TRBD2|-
CASSARGGPNTGELFF
TGTGCCAGCAGCGCGCGGGGGGGCCCGAACACCGGGGAGCTGTTTTTT
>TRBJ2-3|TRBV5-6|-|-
CASSLVGADTQYF
TGTGCCAGCAGCTTGGTCGGGGCAGATACGCAGTATTTT
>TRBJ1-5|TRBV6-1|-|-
CASSNRRSIPQPQHF
TGTGCCAGCAGTAATCGCCGTTCGATTCCTCAGCCCCAGCATTTT
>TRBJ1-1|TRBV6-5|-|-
CASSYGKAFF
TGTGCCAGCAGTTACGGGAAAGCTTTCTTT
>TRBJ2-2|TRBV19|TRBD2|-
CASSPVGGAGELFF
TGTGCCAGTAGTCCCGTCGGGGGGGCCGGGGAGCTGTTTTTT
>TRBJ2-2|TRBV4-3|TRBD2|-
CASSQALAGYTGELFF
TGCGCCAGCAGCCAAGCGTTAGCGGGATACACCGGGGAGCTGTTTTTT
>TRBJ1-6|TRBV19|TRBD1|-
CASSPGGQGYNSPLHF
TGTGCCAGTAGTCCGGGGGGACAGGGCTATAATTCACCCCTCCACTTT
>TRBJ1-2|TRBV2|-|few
CARRVETADGYTF
TGTGCCCGCAGAGTGGAAACAGCCGATGGCTACACCTTC
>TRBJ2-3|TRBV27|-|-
CASSLSTDTQYF
TGTGCCAGCAGCCTCAGCACAGATACGCAGTATTTT
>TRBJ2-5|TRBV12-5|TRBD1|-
CASGLARDRIQETQYF
TGTGCTAGTGGTTTGGCCCGGGACAGGATTCAAGAGACCCAGTACTTC
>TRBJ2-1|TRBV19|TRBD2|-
CASSTSGSSYNEQFF
TGTGCCAGTAGTACTAGCGGGAGCTCCTACAATGAGCAGTTCTTC
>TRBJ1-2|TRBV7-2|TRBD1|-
CASSLKRQGAGYTF
TGTGCCAGCAGCTTAAAGAGACAGGGGGCAGGCTACACCTTC
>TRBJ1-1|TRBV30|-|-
CAWSALNRANTEAFF
TGTGCCTGGAGTGCACTTAACAGGGCGAACACTGAAGCTTTCTTT